The clone carrying this T cell receptor (beta chain) was seen more than once but under ten times. Its antigen is not identified. The data originate from a study of blood T cells in healthy people across ages. Primed by a sample-barcoded 5' primer and a J-beta primer mix, a second PCR proceeded for about 7 to 12 cycles. TCRdb ran MiXCR on the 5' RACE reads and lists one entry per CDR3 protein. Found here are about 1.4 million distinct CDR3 sequences, 59% of them singletons; the top ten hold under 8.5%. The length of the CDR3 is 16 residues. Trimming at V came to 5 bases and at J to 7 bases, leaving 16 bases not matched to a gene. Germline CDR1 and CDR2: DFQATT and SNEGSKA (reference sequence). Regarding the study as a whole: Samples with more naive T cells showed higher observed beta diversity. Age showed a roughly linear inverse relationship with TCR beta diversity per million T cells.

The chain employs TRBV20-1 and TRBJ2-1; 8 bases map to TRBD2. The sequence was obtained from a man younger than 35 in good health. The sequenced sample was blood. For the CDR3, the DNA is TGCAGTGCTGACCCCCGTAGAGCGGGAGTACAGAATGAGCAGTTCTTC. It specifies CSADPRRAGVQNEQFF.